Listed below are T cell receptor beta chains from one sample, sequenced in a study of T cells in narcolepsy. Data came from immunoSEQ multiplex PCR; TCRdb stores just in-frame clones and leaves some out. This sample yields 20,000 to 30,000 clones, of which about 60% are seen a single time; roughly an eighth belongs to the top ten. Sample: memory (CD45RA-) CD4+ T cells from blood. These receptors all stem from a human donor in good health. Both conserved end residues are part of each CDR3. A D gene is named only where the DNA matches it firmly. A row's size may be missing; if present it is once, few, many or a size class.

J gene | V gene | clone size | D gene | CDR3 DNA | CDR3 protein
TRBJ2-1 | TRBV7-2 | - | - | TGTGCCAGCAGCTTAAGCTTTGGCGGGGGCGTGAATGAGCAGTTCTTC | CASSLSFGGGVNEQFF
TRBJ2-2 | TRBV14 | once | - | TGTGCCAGCAGCCCCGCCCGGAAGACCGGGGAGCTGTTTTTT | CASSPARKTGELFF
TRBJ2-3 | TRBV2 | - | - | TGTGCCAGCAGTGTCGTTAATACGCAGTATTTT | CASSVVNTQYF
TRBJ2-3 | TRBV6-1 | - | - | TGTGCCAGCAGTGTCGAGGGGGACACGCAGTATTTT | CASSVEGDTQYF
TRBJ2-7 | TRBV28 | - | TRBD2 | TGTGCCAGCACTCGAAAGCTTGGGGGGGGAAGCTACGAGCAGTACTTC | CASTRKLGGGSYEQYF
TRBJ2-7 | TRBV28 | - | TRBD2 | TGTGCCAGCAGCTGGGGGGGTAGCTCCTACGAGCAGTACTTC | CASSWGGSSYEQYF
TRBJ1-1 | TRBV27 | - | - | TGTGCCAGCAGCTCACGTAAGACAGGAAACCTGAACACTGAAGCTTTCTTT | CASSSRKTGNLNTEAFF
TRBJ2-7 | TRBV20-1 | - | - | TGCAGTGCTAGAGTCCGTGACGAGCAGTACTTC | CSARVRDEQYF
TRBJ1-6 | TRBV6-1 | - | TRBD1 | TGTGCCAGCAAGGGGACAGGGGGATCACCCCTCCACTTT | CASKGTGGSPLHF
TRBJ2-3 | TRBV19 | - | - | TGTGCCAGTAAAGGGACCACCACTCGGGGATTCACAGATACGCAGTATTTT | CASKGTTTRGFTDTQYF
TRBJ2-7 | TRBV18 | few | TRBD2 | TGTGCCAGCTCACCAACCGGGACTAGCAGGACCGAGCAGTACTTC | CASSPTGTSRTEQYF
TRBJ1-6 | TRBV4-3 | - | - | TGCGCCAGCAGCCAACTACAGGGCCAGGGGAATTCACCCCTCCACTTT | CASSQLQGQGNSPLHF
TRBJ2-2 | TRBV6-6 | once | - | TGTGCCAGCAGCCCCGGGCGGGGTGTAACCCATTTT | CASSPGRGVTHF
TRBJ1-5 | TRBV30 | - | TRBD1 | TGTGCCTGGAGTGTCGGACAGGGAAGACAGCCCCAGCATTTT | CAWSVGQGRQPQHF
TRBJ1-2 | TRBV7-9 | - | - | TGTGCCAGCATCCCGACGGGCAAGTCTAAAGGCTACACCTTC | CASIPTGKSKGYTF
TRBJ1-6 | TRBV5-6 | - | - | TGTGCCAGCAGCTTGGCAGGGCTGGGTTCACCCCTCCACTTT | CASSLAGLGSPLHF
TRBJ1-2 | TRBV6-1 | - | - | TGTGCCAGCAGTGACGGGGGGTACTATGGCTACACCTTC | CASSDGGYYGYTF
TRBJ2-1 | TRBV28 | - | - | TGTGCCGGAGGGGCTAGCGACTCCTACAATGAGCAGTTCTTC | CAGGASDSYNEQFF
TRBJ1-2 | TRBV6-1 | medium-sized | TRBD1 | TGTGCCAGTCGGGGGACAGGGAACTATGGCTACACCTTC | CASRGTGNYGYTF
TRBJ1-1 | TRBV6-5 | - | - | TGTGCCAGCAGTTCTGGGGTTGGTGTCACTGAAGCTTTCTTT | CASSSGVGVTEAFF
TRBJ2-3 | TRBV20-1 | - | - | TGCAGTGCCCTCCTGTCAGATACGCAGTATTTT | CSALLSDTQYF
TRBJ1-1 | TRBV13 | - | TRBD1 | TGTGCCAGCAGCTTCCGGGACAGGGGGTTCCAAGCTTTCTTT | CASSFRDRGFQAFF
TRBJ1-2 | TRBV29-1 | - | - | TGCAGCGTTGATAAACAGGGAGGTTCGTACGGCTACACCTTC | CSVDKQGGSYGYTF
TRBJ2-7 | TRBV7-9 | - | TRBD1 | TGTGCCAGCAGCCTCCGGACAGGGTACTCCTACGAGCAGTACTTC | CASSLRTGYSYEQYF
TRBJ2-6 | TRBV2 | large | - | TGTGCCAGCCGCCCGGGTGGAAGCTCTGGGGCCAACGTCCTGACTTTC | CASRPGGSSGANVLTF
TRBJ1-1 | TRBV6-5 | - | - | TGTGCCAGCTCCTTGTACGGGCAAGCTTTCTTT | CASSLYGQAFF
TRBJ2-1 | TRBV28 | - | - | TGTGCCAGCAGCTATAGCTGGTATGAGCAGTTCTTC | CASSYSWYEQFF
TRBJ2-3 | TRBV7-2 | - | - | TGTGCCAGCAGCTTAGTCCCCGATACGCAGTATTTT | CASSLVPDTQYF
TRBJ1-3 | TRBV11-2 | - | - | TGTGCCAGCAGCTTACAGGGCTTCGGAAACACCATATATTTT | CASSLQGFGNTIYF
TRBJ2-7 | TRBV9 | once | - | TGTGCCAGCAGCGTAGTAAGGACAGGGAGGGTATACGAGCAGTACTTC | CASSVVRTGRVYEQYF
TRBJ2-1 | TRBV7-9 | - | - | TGTGCCAGCAGCTATGGTGGGGGGGCCTCCGCCTACAATGAGCAGTTCTTC | CASSYGGGASAYNEQFF
TRBJ2-1 | TRBV2 | few | - | TGTGCCAGCAGTGACCGCCCTAGCTCCTACAATGAGCAGTTCTTC | CASSDRPSSYNEQFF
TRBJ2-7 | TRBV5-1 | few | - | TGCGCCAGCAGCGAGGACGGGCATACCTACGAGCAGTACTTC | CASSEDGHTYEQYF
TRBJ2-1 | TRBV4-3 | - | - | TGCGCCAGCAGCCTCCAACTTTACAATGAGCAGTTCTTC | CASSLQLYNEQFF
TRBJ1-6 | TRBV28 | few | TRBD1 | TGTGCCAGCAGATCAGGGGGGAATTCACCCCTCCACTTT | CASRSGGNSPLHF
TRBJ2-1 | TRBV7-2 | once | - | TGTGCCAGCAGCTCCCTGGGCGGATACAATGAGCAGTTCTTC | CASSSLGGYNEQFF
TRBJ2-7 | TRBV9 | once | - | TGTGCCAGCAGCGTAGCTACGGGGGTGGCTCAAGAGCAGTACTTC | CASSVATGVAQEQYF
TRBJ1-4 | TRBV11-2 | - | TRBD1 | TGTGCCAGCAGCCGTGACAGGGGGGAGGAAAAACTGTTTTTT | CASSRDRGEEKLFF
TRBJ2-7 | TRBV6-5 | - | - | TGTGCCAGCAGCCGGGACACGGCCTACGAGCAGTACTTC | CASSRDTAYEQYF
TRBJ2-2 | TRBV6-1 | - | - | TGTGCCAGCAGTGAAGAGGGAAACACCGGGGAGCTGTTTTTT | CASSEEGNTGELFF
TRBJ2-4 | TRBV30 | - | - | TGTGCCTGGAGCGATTTTTTGGATCAGTACTTC | CAWSDFLDQYF
TRBJ1-5 | TRBV30 | - | - | TGTGCCTGGAGTTCTACAGGGCCCAATCAGCCCCAGCATTTT | CAWSSTGPNQPQHF
TRBJ2-3 | TRBV5-6 | once | TRBD2 | TGTGCCAGCAGCTTGGTTCCTAGCGGGGGCACAGATACGCAGTATTTT | CASSLVPSGGTDTQYF
TRBJ1-5 | TRBV15 | - | TRBD1 | TGTGCCACCAGCAGCGAGACAGGGACCTATCAGCCCCAGCATTTT | CATSSETGTYQPQHF
TRBJ2-7 | TRBV5-4 | - | TRBD2 | TGTGCCAGCAGCCGGCAGGCGGGAGGAGTTGGGGAGCAGTACTTC | CASSRQAGGVGEQYF
TRBJ2-2 | TRBV5-1 | once | - | TGCGCCAGGGACGGTAACACCGGGGAGCTGTTTTTT | CARDGNTGELFF
TRBJ2-3 | TRBV6-5 | few | TRBD2 | TGTGCCAGCAGTTACTCGACGGGGGGGCCGTATGATACGCAGTATTTT | CASSYSTGGPYDTQYF
TRBJ1-6 | TRBV27 | - | - | TGTGCCAGCAGGATTGGGGGGACACGCAATAATTCACCCCTCCACTTT | CASRIGGTRNNSPLHF
TRBJ1-2 | TRBV7-2 | - | - | TGTGCCAGCAGCTTAGCCCGGACCCCGACCACTAATTCATTC | CASSLARTPTTNSF
TRBJ1-1 | TRBV15 | - | - | TGTGCCACCAGCAGATCCGTCGGCATGAACACTGAAGCTTTCTTT | CATSRSVGMNTEAFF
TRBJ1-2 | TRBV5-4 | - | TRBD1 | TGTGCCAGCAGCGGGGCAGGGGGCGACTATGGCTACACCTTC | CASSGAGGDYGYTF
TRBJ1-6 | TRBV6-1 | few | - | TGTGCCAGCAGTAGGGGCGGTTCACCCCTCCACTTT | CASSRGGSPLHF
TRBJ2-2 | TRBV19 | few | TRBD1 | TGTGCCAGTAGTATCCGAACAGGGGGCTACTCCAACCCTAACACCGGGGAGCTGTTTTTT | CASSIRTGGYSNPNTGELFF
TRBJ2-1 | TRBV11-2 | - | TRBD1 | TGTGCCAGCAGCGAAGGGGGCTACTACAATGAGCAGTTCTTC | CASSEGGYYNEQFF
TRBJ2-7 | TRBV6-5 | - | - | TGTGCCAGCAGTCCCTTAGACGTGCAGTACTTC | CASSPLDVQYF
TRBJ1-5 | TRBV18 | - | - | TGTGCCAGCTCACTACTATCCGGAGAGCCCCAGCATTTT | CASSLLSGEPQHF
TRBJ2-7 | TRBV7-2 | - | - | TGTGCCAGCAGCAAAAGGTCGGGGGCCCCCGAGCAGTACTTC | CASSKRSGAPEQYF
TRBJ1-2 | TRBV5-1 | - | - | TGCGCCAGCAGCCCGGACCCTGCGGTCTATGGCTACACCTTC | CASSPDPAVYGYTF
TRBJ2-7 | TRBV7-9 | - | - | TGTGCCAGCAGCTTAACCTCCTCCTACGAGCAGTACTTC | CASSLTSSYEQYF